Listed below are T cell receptor beta chains from one sample, sequenced in a study of T cells in Graves' hyperthyroidism and ophthalmopathy. A single record per CDR3 protein comes from TCRdb applying MiXCR to the multiplex PCR reads. The sample has 500,000 to 650,000 distinct CDR3 sequences; 14% are singletons. The material sequenced was blood. Receptors were obtained from a woman aged 40-49 years with Graves' hyperthyroidism. The CDR3 runs from the conserved cysteine through the conserved F or W. Each record gives: D gene, V gene, clone size, J gene, CDR3 protein, CDR3 DNA. D genes are given only for firm matches. Size tells how often a clone was seen (once, few, many) or the class of an expanded clone, and some rows leave it out.

>NA|TRBV3-1|many|TRBJ1-2
CASSPHLNDGYTF
TGTGCCAGCAGCCCCCACCTCAATGATGGCTACACCTTC
>NA|TRBV5-6|many|TRBJ1-1
CASRLGGGSNGNTEAFF
TGTGCCAGCAGACTCGGGGGAGGCTCTAATGGGAACACTGAAGCTTTCTTT
>NA|TRBV7-2|many|TRBJ2-7
CASSFERSSYEQYF
TGTGCCAGCAGCTTTGAGCGGAGCTCCTACGAGCAGTACTTC
>TRBD1|TRBV28|many|TRBJ1-5
CASRDRENNQPQHF
TGTGCCAGCCGGGACAGGGAAAACAATCAGCCCCAGCATTTT
>TRBD2|TRBV7-8|many|TRBJ2-3
CASSPRTSGITDTQYF
TGTGCCAGCAGCCCCAGGACTAGCGGAATCACAGATACGCAGTATTTT
>NA|TRBV7-9|few|TRBJ1-2
CASTLGDNYGYTF
TGTGCCAGCACCCTCGGAGATAACTATGGCTACACCTTC
>TRBD2|TRBV12-3/TRBV12-4|NA|TRBJ2-5
CASSSGLAGGPSWETQYF
TGTGCCAGCAGCTCCGGACTAGCGGGAGGGCCTTCTTGGGAGACCCAGTACTTC
>TRBD1|TRBV24-1|few|TRBJ1-2
CATSDTGTGSGYTF
TGTGCCACCAGTGATACCGGGACAGGGAGCGGCTACACCTTC
>NA|TRBV7-3|NA|TRBJ2-1
CASSLMGARNEQFF
TGTGCCAGCAGCTTAATGGGGGCGCGCAATGAGCAATTCTTC
>NA|TRBV18|many|TRBJ2-5
CASSPLRGEETQYF
TGTGCCAGCTCACCACTGCGAGGGGAGGAGACCCAGTACTTC
>TRBD2|TRBV3-1|many|TRBJ2-7
CASSQAREGLGQYF
TGTGCCAGCAGCCAAGCGCGGGAGGGCCTCGGGCAGTACTTC
>NA|TRBV20-1|few|TRBJ2-6
CSAPNPSGANVLTF
TGCAGTGCTCCCAACCCCTCTGGGGCCAACGTCCTGACTTTC
>TRBD1|TRBV3-1|many|TRBJ2-7
CASSQTGGEQYF
TGTGCCAGCAGCCAGACAGGGGGCGAGCAGTACTTC
>TRBD1|TRBV6-1|many|TRBJ1-2
CASSENPGTDNYGYTF
TGTGCCAGCAGTGAAAATCCCGGGACAGATAACTATGGCTACACCTTC
>TRBD2|TRBV20-1|few|TRBJ2-1
CSARSSGIANEQFF
TGCAGTGCTAGATCTAGCGGAATTGCAAATGAGCAGTTCTTC
>TRBD1|TRBV6-2/TRBV6-3|many|TRBJ2-7
CASTPTGANYEQYF
TGTGCCAGCACCCCGACAGGGGCGAACTACGAGCAGTACTTC
>NA|TRBV11-3|many|TRBJ2-5
CASSPRAAQETQYF
TGTGCCAGCAGCCCAAGGGCAGCCCAAGAGACCCAGTACTTC
>TRBD1|TRBV28|few|TRBJ1-2
CASSLVAGGRFGYTF
TGTGCCAGCAGTTTAGTTGCAGGGGGAAGGTTTGGCTACACCTTC
>NA|TRBV9|many|TRBJ2-2
CASSVEGWEDTGELFF
TGTGCCAGCAGCGTAGAGGGCTGGGAAGACACCGGGGAGCTGTTTTTT
>TRBD2|TRBV19|NA|TRBJ2-1
CASSPSGRVNEQFF
TGTGCCAGTAGTCCTAGCGGGAGGGTCAATGAGCAGTTCTTC
>NA|TRBV28|many|TRBJ2-7
CASSRTGYPYEQYF
TGTGCCAGCAGTAGAACAGGTTACCCCTACGAGCAGTACTTC
>NA|TRBV19|NA|TRBJ2-6
CASKVQGSGSGANVLTF
TGTGCCAGTAAAGTGCAGGGGTCTGGCTCTGGGGCCAACGTCCTGACTTTC
>NA|TRBV7-9|NA|TRBJ2-3
CASSLLAIRGTDTQYF
TGTGCCAGCAGCTTATTGGCAATTAGGGGCACAGATACGCAGTATTTT
>TRBD2|TRBV6-1|few|TRBJ2-4
CASLAEGLAKNIQYF
TGTGCCAGTCTAGCGGAAGGACTAGCCAAAAACATTCAGTACTTC
>NA|TRBV28|many|TRBJ2-3
CASSFLQGTDTQYF
TGTGCCAGCAGTTTCTTACAGGGCACAGATACGCAGTATTTT
>NA|TRBV24-1|many|TRBJ2-1
CATSSPDGTSYNEQFF
TGTGCCACCAGCTCCCCGGACGGCACCTCCTACAATGAGCAGTTCTTC
>TRBD1|TRBV5-1|many|TRBJ2-5
CASSGGQPPQETQYF
TGCGCCAGCAGCGGGGGACAGCCCCCCCAAGAGACCCAGTACTTC
>NA|TRBV24-1|once|TRBJ1-2
CATSDLTQGQGYTF
TGTGCCACCAGTGATTTGACACAGGGCCAGGGCTACACCTTC
>NA|TRBV14|few|TRBJ2-2
CASSLTRTGELFF
TGTGCCAGCAGCCTAACCCGAACCGGGGAGCTGTTTTTT
>NA|TRBV11-2|many|TRBJ2-2
CASSLVGQTGELFF
TGTGCCAGCAGCTTAGTTGGCCAGACCGGGGAGCTGTTTTTT
>TRBD2|TRBV27|NA|TRBJ2-1
CASSLTFGLAGPNEQFF
TGTGCCAGCAGTTTAACTTTTGGACTAGCGGGACCGAATGAGCAGTTCTTC
>TRBD1|TRBV6-1|many|TRBJ2-7
CASSVNRDRGYEQYF
TGTGCCAGCAGTGTCAACCGGGACAGGGGCTACGAGCAGTACTTC
>NA|TRBV28|many|TRBJ2-7
CASSSHDRSYEQYF
TGTGCCAGCAGTTCCCACGACAGATCCTACGAGCAGTACTTC
>NA|TRBV2|NA|TRBJ2-7
CASEGRSYEQYF
TGTGCCAGCGAGGGCCGCTCCTACGAGCAGTACTTC
>NA|TRBV3-1|many|TRBJ2-1
CASSGTSSSYNEQFF
TGTGCCAGCAGTGGGACCTCCAGCTCCTACAATGAGCAGTTCTTC
>TRBD1|TRBV5-5|many|TRBJ1-1
CASSSPGTGGANTEAFF
TGTGCCAGCAGCTCCCCCGGGACAGGGGGGGCGAACACTGAAGCTTTCTTT
>NA|TRBV11-3|few|TRBJ2-2
CASSLVSRNTGELFF
TGTGCCAGCAGCTTAGTCTCCAGAAACACCGGGGAGCTGTTTTTT
>TRBD1|TRBV18|many|TRBJ1-1
CASSGQGVGNTEAFF
TGTGCCAGCTCGGGACAGGGGGTGGGGAACACTGAAGCTTTCTTT
>NA|TRBV9|NA|TRBJ2-2
CASSVDNGGLLYF
TGTGCCAGCAGCGTAGATAATGGGGGGCTGCTGTATTTT
>NA|TRBV3-1|few|TRBJ2-2
CASSQVGGIMTGELFF
TGTGCCAGCAGCCAAGTTGGCGGAATAATGACCGGGGAGCTGTTTTTT
>NA|TRBV27|many|TRBJ1-2
CASSTQGYGYTF
TGTGCCAGCAGTACCCAGGGGTATGGCTACACCTTC
>NA|TRBV6-6|few|TRBJ2-5
CASSYSVRGETQYF
TGTGCCAGCAGTTACTCGGTTCGAGGAGAGACCCAGTACTTC
>TRBD1|TRBV2|NA|TRBJ2-7
CASRGDRGQIYEQYF
TGTGCCAGCAGGGGAGACAGGGGGCAAATTTACGAGCAGTACTTC
>NA|TRBV6-1|NA|TRBJ2-2
CASTKDTGELFF
TGTGCCAGCACCAAAGACACCGGGGAGCTGTTTTTT
>NA|TRBV3-1|many|TRBJ2-3
CASSPGRTDTQYF
TGTGCCAGCAGTCCAGGGCGCACAGATACGCAGTATTTT